These 11 T cell receptor beta chains share one sample of origin, sequenced in a study of beta chain features in type 1 diabetes. Of the isolated RNA, all was reverse transcribed, and so the sequenced material was expressed TCRB transcripts. Profiled with immunoSEQ multiplex PCR; TCRdb holds only in-frame clones, not every one. This table holds 200,000 to 250,000 clones, roughly a tenth found once. The sample was central memory CD4+ T cells from blood. All receptors derive from a man aged 18 to 30 in good health.

This clone appeared many times. For the CDR3, the DNA is TGTGCCTGGACATTCGGGGGACCGCGGAACACTGAAGCTTTCTTT. This gives the protein CAWTFGGPRNTEAFF. The chain has TRBV30 and TRBJ1-1; tentatively, D is TRBD1 (5 bases). Germline CDR1 and CDR2: GTSNPN and SVGIG (reference sequence). Between the trimmed V and J ends, which lost 4 bases and 1 base, there was a span of 16 bases. This CDR3 has 15 amino acids.

The chain employs TRBV7-2 and TRBJ1-5; TRBD1 is a possible D gene (6 bases). Per germline, CDR1 SGHTA and CDR2 FQGNSA. V lost 2 bases, J lost 0 bases, and 8 bases lay in between. CDR3 length equals 15 residues. The CDR3 DNA reads as TGTGCCAGCAGCTTAACAGGGACTAGCAATCAGCCCCAGCATTTT. Protein product: CASSLTGTSNQPQHF.

This clone was seen more than once but under ten times. This chain connects TRBV29-1 to TRBJ2-3, with 9 bases that match TRBD2. CDR1 and CDR2 from the germline V gene are SQVTM and ANQGSEA. Trimming took 8 bases from V and 6 from J; bases not matched to a gene: 15. There are 15 residues in the CDR3. CDR3 in amino acids: CSTLGGRASTDTQYF. The DNA for the CDR3 is TGCAGCACCCTGGGCGGGAGGGCCTCAACCGATACGCAGTATTTT.

V gene TRBV5-1 combines with J gene TRBJ2-2; TRBD2 matches at 9 bases. The CDR3 contains 16 residues. V lost 3 bases to trimming and J lost 6 bases; unmatched junction nucleotides: 9. The germline gives CDR1 SGHRS, CDR2 YFSETQ. This chain's CDR3 is CASSSLAGPGAGELFF. In nucleotides, the CDR3 is TGCGCCAGCAGCTCCCTAGCGGGGCCCGGGGCCGGGGAGCTGTTTTTT. Full variable domain (rest looked up from reference TRBV5-1 and TRBJ2-2): KAGVTQTPRYLIKTRGQQVTLSCSPISGHRSVSWYQQTPGQGLQFLFEYFSETQRNKGNFPGRFSGRQFSNSRSEMNVSTLELGDSALYLCASSSLAGPGAGELFFGEGSRLTVL.

The table lists this clone with a few counts. The rearrangement joins TRBV5-4 to TRBJ2-3; a weak D match, TRBD1 (6 bases). The CDR3 sequence is 14 residues long. V shed 4 bases and J shed 5 bases, with 14 bases lying between them. Per the germline V gene, CDR1 is SGHNT and CDR2 is YYREEE (reference sequence). The CDR3 DNA reads TGTGCCAGCAGCACCGGGACACAAAAAGATACGCAGTATTTT. Its translation: CASSTGTQKDTQYF.

This clone was counted between two and nine times. This sequence joins TRBV28 and TRBJ2-7; D possibly corresponds to TRBD1 (6 bases). The CDR3 extends over 14 amino acids. Trimming took off 8 bases at V and 0 bases at J, with 14 bases between the two ends. The germline V gene encodes CDR1 MDHEN and CDR2 SYDVKM. The CDR3 region is CASRSLDSSYEQYF. Here the CDR3 DNA reads TGTGCCAGCCGTAGTCTGGACAGCTCCTACGAGCAGTACTTC.

This clone appeared a few times. The chain carries TRBV25-1 and TRBJ2-7; 8 positions match TRBD1. Germline V CDR1 and CDR2: MGHDK, SYGVNS. Trimming at V came to 1 base and at J to 5 bases, leaving 7 bases not matched to a gene. This CDR3 is 15 amino acids long. The chain's CDR3 is CASSELKTGGDEQYF. The CDR3 DNA reads as TGTGCCAGCAGTGAATTAAAAACAGGGGGTGACGAGCAGTACTTC.

The chain carries TRBV30 and TRBJ1-2; D call uncertain. This CDR3 has 12 residues. V lost 1 base and J 6 bases, leaving 9 bases between the germline ends. Germline values: CDR1 GTSNPN, CDR2 SVGIG (reference sequence). CDR3: CAWSAGPNGYTF. CDR3 nucleotide sequence: TGTGCCTGGAGTGCCGGACCTAATGGCTACACCTTC.

The chain joins TRBV7-9 to TRBJ1-4; D call uncertain. The CDR3 loop spans 14 amino acids. Between the trimmed V and J ends, which lost 4 bases and 1 base, there was a span of 7 bases. Looked up from germline, CDR1 is SEHNR and CDR2 is FQNEAQ (reference sequence). The CDR3 loop is CASSSQRTNEKLFF. The CDR3 coding sequence is TGTGCCAGCAGCTCACAAAGAACTAATGAAAAACTGTTTTTT.

V is TRBV10-3 and J is TRBJ1-4; TRBD1 might be the D (6 bases). Germline V gene sequence: CDR1 ENHRY, CDR2 SYGVKD. There are 13 residues in the CDR3. V lost 10 bases and J lost 2, with 11 bases in between. The CDR3, as DNA: TGTGCCACACAGGGTTTCACTAATGAAAAACTGTTTTTT. Its translation: CATQGFTNEKLFF.

V is TRBV19 and J is TRBJ2-4; 12 bases line up with TRBD2. The ends lost 4 bases at V and 9 bases at J; junction bases unmatched: 10. The CDR3 has 16 residues. CDR1 and CDR2 (germline): LNHDA, SQIVND (reference sequence). Written as DNA, the CDR3 is TGTGCCAGTAGTAGCCCAAGACTAGCGGGAGTTGGCATTCAGTACTTC. It translates to CASSSPRLAGVGIQYF.